This T cell receptor beta chain was recovered during a study of CD8+CD57+ T cells in acquired aplastic anemia. This clonotype was seen many times. The target antigen is unknown. General observations from the study: Controls and patients did not differ significantly in CD8+ Simpson's diversity. Sharing between patients and controls was observed for around 27 CD8+ CDR3 sequences.

The sequenced patients had an expansion of CD8+CD57+ cells seen by flow cytometry. Severe acquired aplastic anemia was the diagnosis recorded for all patients. CDR1 is SEHNR, CDR2 FQNEAQ, per germline (reference sequence). The V segment lost 3 bases and the J segment 7 bases; nucleotides outside the gene matches: 2. The CDR3 runs 13 residues. TCR beta VDJ and CDR3 profiling used genomic DNA as template. TCRdb re-called the reads with MiXCR, one entry per CDR3 protein. The sample has 150,000 to 160,000 distinct CDR3 sequences, just over 50% seen once. The V and J genes are TRBV7-9 and TRBJ2-1, with 8 bases fitting TRBD2. This clonotype originated in a human donor with aplastic anemia. Sequenced: sorted CD4+, CD8+, or CD8+CD57+ T cells (not recorded which) from PBMCs. This CDR3 is CASSFSGANEQFF. CDR3 bases: TGTGCCAGCAGCTTTAGCGGGGCTAATGAGCAGTTCTTC.